A selection of T cell receptor beta chains follows, all from one sample in a study of cytomegalovirus exposure and HLA in healthy donors. Sequencing used immunoSEQ multiplex PCR; TCRdb keeps in-frame clones, though not all of them. Of over 110,000 clones listed, 82% are singletons. Sequencing used PBMCs. The receptors were sampled from a male donor in good health and CMV-seronegative. Each CDR3 is given with its conserved first and last residue. A D gene is named only where the DNA matches it firmly. Only part of the rows carry a size: once, few, many, or a class if the clone is expanded.

cdr3_aa	cdr3_nt	clone_size	j_call	v_call	d_call
CASSYGAYTEAFF	TGTGCCAGCAGTTACGGGGCCTACACTGAAGCTTTCTTT	.	TRBJ1-1	TRBV6-5	.
CASSPAGREGYEQYF	TGTGCCAGCAGCCCAGCCGGGCGGGAGGGCTACGAGCAGTACTTC	.	TRBJ2-7	TRBV5-4	TRBD2
CASSEAPRQGNTEAFF	TGTGCCAGCAGTGAAGCGCCCCGACAGGGAAACACTGAAGCTTTCTTT	.	TRBJ1-1	TRBV2	TRBD1
CASSTGNEQFF	TGTGCCAGCAGTACGGGTAATGAGCAGTTCTTC	.	TRBJ2-1	TRBV11-2	.
CASSQALAGESNEQYF	TGCGCCAGCAGCCAAGCACTAGCGGGAGAATCGAACGAGCAGTACTTC	few	TRBJ2-7	TRBV4-3	TRBD2
CSVLDRGDEQYF	TGCAGCGTTCTGGACAGGGGAGACGAGCAGTACTTC	.	TRBJ2-7	TRBV29-1	TRBD1
CASRDLAGGANEQYF	TGTGCCAGCAGAGATCTAGCGGGAGGAGCGAACGAGCAGTACTTC	.	TRBJ2-7	TRBV6-5	TRBD2
CAISDSGRDPDTQYF	TGTGCCATCAGTGATAGCGGGCGGGACCCAGATACGCAGTATTTT	.	TRBJ2-3	TRBV10-3	TRBD2
CASRKAGEETQYF	TGTGCCAGCAGGAAGGCAGGGGAAGAGACCCAGTACTTC	.	TRBJ2-5	TRBV7-6	.
CASSRYDSGELFF	TGCGCCAGCAGTCGCTACGATTCTGGGGAGCTGTTTTTT	.	TRBJ2-2	TRBV5-1	.
CASSPRSGYEQYF	TGTGCCAGCAGCCCACGTTCCGGGTACGAGCAGTACTTC	few	TRBJ2-7	TRBV7-9	.